The rows below give T cell receptor beta chains drawn from one sample of a study of cytomegalovirus exposure and HLA in healthy donors. This table comes from immunoSEQ multiplex PCR, and its TCRdb copy is limited to in-frame clones, with some not included. The sample lists fewer than 85,000 clones, under 80% occurring once. Material for sequencing was PBMCs. The source of these receptors is a male donor in good health and CMV-seropositive. The conserved cysteine and the conserved F or W are not part of the CDR3 here. Each record gives: V gene, D gene, CDR3 protein. D genes are given only for firm matches.

v_call: TRBV6-1; d_call: TRBD2; cdr3_aa: ASSGLAGVNTGELF
v_call: TRBV6-5; d_call: NA; cdr3_aa: ASSYSTGIGEKLF
v_call: TRBV5-1; d_call: NA; cdr3_aa: ASSLTGPPEKLF
v_call: TRBV18; d_call: NA; cdr3_aa: ASSPQEGGTGELF
v_call: TRBV9; d_call: NA; cdr3_aa: ASSESSNVLGNEQF
v_call: TRBV18; d_call: TRBD2; cdr3_aa: ASSGSGAINEQF
v_call: TRBV2; d_call: NA; cdr3_aa: ASRDNGGPGGYT
v_call: TRBV27; d_call: TRBD2; cdr3_aa: ASSSSGGGTGELF
v_call: TRBV29-1; d_call: NA; cdr3_aa: SVDNTGANVLT
v_call: TRBV7-9; d_call: NA; cdr3_aa: ASSLAGAQETQY
v_call: TRBV27; d_call: TRBD2; cdr3_aa: ASSPGLAGGPYEQY
v_call: TRBV5-1; d_call: NA; cdr3_aa: ASSNSGANSGNTIY
v_call: TRBV28; d_call: TRBD1; cdr3_aa: ASREEDRRYTGELF
v_call: TRBV29-1; d_call: TRBD2; cdr3_aa: SVGLAGVLAGTGELF
v_call: TRBV7-9; d_call: NA; cdr3_aa: SSSPHAVHGGEAF
v_call: TRBV27; d_call: TRBD1; cdr3_aa: ASSLKALGQGATSPLH
v_call: TRBV5-6; d_call: NA; cdr3_aa: ASSSRDYEQY
v_call: TRBV13; d_call: NA; cdr3_aa: ASSLSRRANEQF
v_call: TRBV7-3; d_call: NA; cdr3_aa: ASSSGGNYEQY
v_call: TRBV20-1; d_call: NA; cdr3_aa: SARTDNEQF
v_call: TRBV29-1; d_call: TRBD1; cdr3_aa: SAVDRISSYEQY
v_call: TRBV5-4; d_call: NA; cdr3_aa: ASSLDIGSAREQF
v_call: TRBV11-2; d_call: TRBD1; cdr3_aa: ASSPGTGARANYGYT
v_call: TRBV19; d_call: NA; cdr3_aa: ASSMKGDQPQH
v_call: TRBV18; d_call: NA; cdr3_aa: ASSPLANEKLF
v_call: TRBV29-1; d_call: NA; cdr3_aa: SVGLVGNEQF
v_call: TRBV29-1; d_call: TRBD1; cdr3_aa: SVVGTGDSNYGYT
v_call: TRBV7-3; d_call: NA; cdr3_aa: ASSPGSYEQY
v_call: TRBV7-8; d_call: NA; cdr3_aa: ASSPQLGSPLH
v_call: TRBV5-8; d_call: NA; cdr3_aa: ASSLGGGRNEKLF
v_call: TRBV5-4; d_call: TRBD2; cdr3_aa: ASGNRGLSNTGELF
v_call: TRBV7-2; d_call: NA; cdr3_aa: ASSSGLQETQY
v_call: TRBV28; d_call: TRBD1; cdr3_aa: ASSLPLDRGIYEQY
v_call: TRBV15; d_call: NA; cdr3_aa: ATSRDPREISNQPQH
v_call: TRBV5-5; d_call: TRBD1; cdr3_aa: ASSLPRGRFHEQY
v_call: TRBV6-1; d_call: TRBD1; cdr3_aa: ASSRQGTYEQY
v_call: TRBV5-4; d_call: NA; cdr3_aa: ASSPTTVSSGNTIY
v_call: TRBV7-3; d_call: NA; cdr3_aa: ASSQGQGSYEQY
v_call: TRBV6-5; d_call: NA; cdr3_aa: ASRRGGLEGYT